This T cell receptor beta chain was sequenced in a study of siplizumab effects on memory and regulatory T cells. Notes on the study in general: The authors could not assign a naive or memory phenotype to roughly 80-96% of proliferating CD4+ or CD8+ clones. Naive T cells seemed more diverse than memory cells and seemed major alloresponse contributors.

Note on this clone: The antigen is not known.

Libraries were prepared by immunoSEQ multiplex PCR; TCRdb keeps only in-frame clonotypes and omits some of them. The data show about 100,000 clones, with 91% seen just once and 2.5% to 3% held by the top ten. The sequenced material came from CD4+ T cells sorted from blood. The clonotype was recovered from a human donor in good health. Some clones in this sample may be carry-over from other donors' samples.

In nucleotides, the CDR3 is TGTGCCAGCAGTGTCACGGGGGGAAGTCAAGAGACCCAGTACTTC. Translating gives CASSVTGGSQETQYF. This chain links TRBV6-6 with TRBJ2-5; 7 bases match TRBD2. The germline V gene encodes CDR1 MNHNY and CDR2 SVGAGI (reference sequence). This CDR3 contains 15 residues. The ends lost 5 bases at V and 2 bases at J; junction bases unmatched: 8.